These 10 T cell receptor beta chains originate from one sample sequenced in a study of control samples from healthy donors and cancer patients. Sequencing used immunoSEQ multiplex PCR; TCRdb keeps in-frame clones, though not all of them. The sample gives about 80,000 clones, roughly 90% of which show up once; 5.5% to 7% is in the top ten. The sequencing input was blood. These receptors originate from a man aged 45 to 65 in good health.

The genes are TRBV9 and TRBJ2-5; 10 nucleotides align to TRBD1. The CDR3 is 18 amino acids. V dropped 1 base and J dropped 5; count of bases not matched to a gene: 14. Per the germline V gene, CDR1 is SGDLS and CDR2 is YYNGEE. This CDR3 reads CASSVSLPGQGRSETQYF. The DNA of the CDR3 is TGTGCCAGCAGCGTAAGTCTCCCGGGACAGGGGAGATCGGAGACCCAGTACTTC.

This clone has just one count. The chain couples TRBV5-1 to TRBJ1-2, with D uncertain. Per the germline V gene, CDR1 is SGHRS and CDR2 is YFSETQ. Between the trimmed V and J ends, which lost 0 bases and 2 bases, there was a span of 11 bases. The CDR3 sequence is 15 residues long. The CDR3 reads CASSLDVGRNYGYTF. Here the CDR3 DNA reads TGCGCCAGCAGCTTGGACGTGGGGAGGAACTATGGCTACACCTTC.

J is TRBJ1-3 and V is TRBV19; D unclear. From germline, CDR1 is LNHDA and CDR2 SQIVND (reference sequence). The CDR3 consists of 16 residues. V lost 8 bases to trimming and J lost 0 bases, with 17 bases between them. The CDR3 coding sequence is TGTGCCAGTGTCGGAGAGGGCACCGACTCTGGAAACACCATATATTTT. This sequence encodes CASVGEGTDSGNTIYF.

The CDR3 sequence is CASSIVTGGYTF. The CDR3 coding sequence is TGTGCCAGTAGTATAGTGACAGGAGGCTACACCTTC. V is TRBV19 and J is TRBJ1-2; tentative D call: TRBD1 (6 bases). Germline loops: CDR1 LNHDA, CDR2 SQIVND (reference sequence). Trimming removed 1 base from V and 8 bases from J, with 8 bases in between. The CDR3 spans 12 residues.

The CDR3: CASSLGVRGNTEAFF. CDR3 nucleotide sequence: TGTGCCAGCAGCTTGGGTGTCAGGGGGAACACTGAAGCTTTCTTT. V is TRBV5-8 and J is TRBJ1-1, with D possibly TRBD1 on 6 matching bases. Germline values: CDR1 SGHTS, CDR2 YDEGEE. The V and J ends lost 0 bases and 1 base respectively, with 10 bases between them. CDR3 length equals 15 residues.

Remarks on this clone: Its ends do not fully match the called genes, so a read error is possible. The V and J genes are TRBV28 and TRBJ2-7, with 9 nucleotides matching TRBD1. The CDR3 runs 12 residues. Germline lookup yields CDR1 MDHEN and CDR2 SYDVKM. The CDR3 DNA follows: TGTGCCAGCAGTTTAGGACAGGGGCCCCCGGACTTC. Amino acids: CASSLGQGPPDF.

This chain connects TRBV19 to TRBJ2-5; D could derive from TRBD1 or TRBD2 (5 bases each). Germline loops: CDR1 LNHDA, CDR2 SQIVND (reference sequence). The CDR3 is 13 residues long. V gave up 8 bases and J gave up 4 bases, with 14 bases separating them. The CDR3 loop is CASVGAGRETQYF. CDR3 nucleotide sequence: TGTGCCAGTGTCGGGGCAGGGCGAGAGACCCAGTACTTC.

The CDR3 reads CASSHRQKVNTEAFF. CDR3 nucleotide sequence: TGTGCCAGCAGCCATCGACAGAAAGTGAACACTGAAGCTTTCTTT. V is TRBV3-1 (or the pseudogene TRBV3-2) and J is TRBJ1-1; D is perhaps TRBD1 (5 bases). Trimming shortened V by 3 bases and J by 0 bases, and 11 bases separated the two germline ends. The germline gives CDR1 LGHDT, CDR2 YNNKEL (reference sequence). This CDR3 comprises 15 residues.

By sample fraction, this clone is medium-sized. This chain connects TRBV27 to TRBJ2-7; possibly TRBD2 for D (6 bases). CDR1 and CDR2 (germline): MNHEY, SMNVEV (reference sequence). V shed 2 bases and J shed 2 bases, with 10 bases lying between them. The CDR3 consists of 14 residues. CDR3 region: CASSLKEGAYEQYF. CDR3 in DNA: TGTGCCAGCAGTTTAAAGGAGGGCGCCTACGAGCAGTACTTC.

The CDR3 DNA sequence: TGTGCCAGCAGCCCGCGAATTGGTAGCGGGGGCAGGAGCACAGATACGCAGTATTTT. Translated, it gives CASSPRIGSGGRSTDTQYF. The chain has TRBV7-2 and TRBJ2-3; 9 positions match TRBD2. From germline, CDR1 is SGHTA and CDR2 FQGNSA. The J segment lost 0 bases and the V segment lost 5 bases, leaving 15 bases of the junction unmatched. This CDR3 has 19 amino acids.